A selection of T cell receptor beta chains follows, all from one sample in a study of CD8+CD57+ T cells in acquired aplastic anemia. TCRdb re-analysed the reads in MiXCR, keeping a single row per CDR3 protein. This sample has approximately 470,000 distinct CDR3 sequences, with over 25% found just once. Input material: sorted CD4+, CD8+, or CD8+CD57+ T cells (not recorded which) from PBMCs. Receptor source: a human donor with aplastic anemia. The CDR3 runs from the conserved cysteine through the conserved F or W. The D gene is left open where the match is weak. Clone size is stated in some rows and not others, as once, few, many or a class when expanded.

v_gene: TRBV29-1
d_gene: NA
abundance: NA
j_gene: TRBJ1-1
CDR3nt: TGCAGCGTCGACCCCGGGAAGAACACTGAAGCTTTCTTT
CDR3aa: CSVDPGKNTEAFF

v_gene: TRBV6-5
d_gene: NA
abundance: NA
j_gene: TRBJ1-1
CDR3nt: TGTGCCAGCAGTTACTCGCGCCGAAACACTGAAGCTTTCTTT
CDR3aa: CASSYSRRNTEAFF

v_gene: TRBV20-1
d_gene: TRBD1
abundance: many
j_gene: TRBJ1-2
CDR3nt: TGCAGTGCGAGGGACAGGCGCTTACTAAACTATGGCTACACCTTC
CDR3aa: CSARDRRLLNYGYTF

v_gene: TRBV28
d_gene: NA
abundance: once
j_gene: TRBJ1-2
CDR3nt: TGTGCCAGTAGTACCCGCGACCATCGAGCTAACTATGGCTACACCTTC
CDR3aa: CASSTRDHRANYGYTF

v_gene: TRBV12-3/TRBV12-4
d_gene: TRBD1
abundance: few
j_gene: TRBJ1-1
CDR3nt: TGTGCCAGCAGTTTGGGGACAGGGGGGAACACTGAAGCTTTCTTT
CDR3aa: CASSLGTGGNTEAFF

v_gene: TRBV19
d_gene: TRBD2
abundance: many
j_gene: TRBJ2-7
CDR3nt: TGTGCCAGTAGTATAGGCCGGACTAGCGGGGCTCAGGGCTACGAGCAGTACTTC
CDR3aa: CASSIGRTSGAQGYEQYF

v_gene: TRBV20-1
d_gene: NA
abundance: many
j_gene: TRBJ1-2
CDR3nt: TGCAGTGCTAGACCCTCCGGGACTGATTATGGCTACACCTTC
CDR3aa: CSARPSGTDYGYTF

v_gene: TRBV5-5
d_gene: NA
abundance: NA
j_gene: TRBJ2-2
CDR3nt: TGTGCCAGCAGCTTGGGTAGGATCGGGGGGCTGTTTTTT
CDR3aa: CASSLGRIGGLFF

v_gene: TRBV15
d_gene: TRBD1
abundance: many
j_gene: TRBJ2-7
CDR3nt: TGTGCCACCAGCAGGGGACAGGGGGCGCTCGAGCAGTACTTC
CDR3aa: CATSRGQGALEQYF

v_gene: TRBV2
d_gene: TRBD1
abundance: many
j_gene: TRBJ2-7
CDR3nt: TGTGCCAGCAGTGAGATAGGACAGGCCGCCTCCGAGCAGTACTTC
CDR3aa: CASSEIGQAASEQYF

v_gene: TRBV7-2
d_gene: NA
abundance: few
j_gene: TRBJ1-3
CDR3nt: TGTGCCAGCAGCCCCCGCCCGGCAGACTCTGGAAACACCATATATTTT
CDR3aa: CASSPRPADSGNTIYF

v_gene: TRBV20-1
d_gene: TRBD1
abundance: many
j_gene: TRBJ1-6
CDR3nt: TGCAGTGCTACATACCGGGACAGGGGGAAAGATTCACCCCTCCACTTT
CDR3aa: CSATYRDRGKDSPLHF

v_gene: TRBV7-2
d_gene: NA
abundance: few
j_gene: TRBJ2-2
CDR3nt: TGTGCCAGCAGCTTAGAGTATTTGAGGGAGCTGTTTTTT
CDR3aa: CASSLEYLRELFF

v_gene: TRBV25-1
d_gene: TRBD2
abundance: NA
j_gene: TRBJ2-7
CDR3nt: TGTGCCAGCAGTGACGCGGGACTAGCGGTGGACGAGCAGTACTTC
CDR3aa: CASSDAGLAVDEQYF

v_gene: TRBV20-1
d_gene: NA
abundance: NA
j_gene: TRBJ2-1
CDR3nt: TGCAGTGCTAGAGATACGGTTTACGGTGAGCAGTTCTTC
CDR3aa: CSARDTVYGEQFF

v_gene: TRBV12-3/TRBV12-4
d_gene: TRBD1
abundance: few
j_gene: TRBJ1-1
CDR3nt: TGTGCCAGCAGTACGACCAGGGGGAGGCCTGAAGCTTTCTTT
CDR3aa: CASSTTRGRPEAFF

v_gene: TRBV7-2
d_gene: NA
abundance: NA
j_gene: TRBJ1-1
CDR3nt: TGTGCCAGCAGCTTAGCGGGGGGTGAAGCTTTCTTT
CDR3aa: CASSLAGGEAFF

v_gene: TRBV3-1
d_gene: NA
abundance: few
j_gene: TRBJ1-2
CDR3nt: TGTGCCAGCAGCCAACTTCGATCAGCTAACTATGGCTACACCTTC
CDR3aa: CASSQLRSANYGYTF

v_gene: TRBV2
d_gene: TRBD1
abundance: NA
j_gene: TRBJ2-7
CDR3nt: TGTGCCAGCAACATTATGACAGGGGTTTCCTACGAGCAGTACTTC
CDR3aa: CASNIMTGVSYEQYF

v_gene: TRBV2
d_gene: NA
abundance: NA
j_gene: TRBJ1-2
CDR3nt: TGTGCCAGCAGTGCTGAAAGGGGAAACTATGGCTACACCTTC
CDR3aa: CASSAERGNYGYTF

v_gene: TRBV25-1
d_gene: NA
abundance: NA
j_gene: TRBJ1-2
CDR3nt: TGTGCCAGCAGTGAATTAGGACAGTCGGGAGGCTACACCTTC
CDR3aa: CASSELGQSGGYTF

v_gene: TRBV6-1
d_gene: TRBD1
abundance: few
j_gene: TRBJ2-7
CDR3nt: TGTGCCAGCAGGAGAAAAGGGAACAGGGGCCACGAGCAGTACTTC
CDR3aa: CASRRKGNRGHEQYF

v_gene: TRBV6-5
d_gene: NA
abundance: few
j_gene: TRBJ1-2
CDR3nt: TGTGCCAGCAGTTACCCCCAGCCCCGGGCTAACTATGGCTACACCTTC
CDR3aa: CASSYPQPRANYGYTF

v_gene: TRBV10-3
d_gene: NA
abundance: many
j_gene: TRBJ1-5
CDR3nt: TGTGCCATCAGTGAGGGCCCACCTGGGGGTAGCAATCAGCCCCAGCATTTT
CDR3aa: CAISEGPPGGSNQPQHF

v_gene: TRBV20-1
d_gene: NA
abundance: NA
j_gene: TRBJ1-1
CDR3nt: TGCAGTGCGATGATACCGGGACGGTTGATGAACACTGAAGCTTTCTTT
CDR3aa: CSAMIPGRLMNTEAFF

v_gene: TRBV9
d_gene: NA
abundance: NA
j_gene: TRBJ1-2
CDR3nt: TGTGCTGCAGGGTCCTATGGCTACACCTTC
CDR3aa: CAAGSYGYTF

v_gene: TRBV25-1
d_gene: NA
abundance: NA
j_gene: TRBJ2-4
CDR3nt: TGTGCTAGCAGCCAAGCCGGAGCCAAAAACATTCAGTACTTC
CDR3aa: CASSQAGAKNIQYF

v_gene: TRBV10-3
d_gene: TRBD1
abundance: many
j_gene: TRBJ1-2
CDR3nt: TGTGCCATCAGTGAGACAACAAGGGGGCAAATGGGACGTGGCTACACCTTC
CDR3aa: CAISETTRGQMGRGYTF

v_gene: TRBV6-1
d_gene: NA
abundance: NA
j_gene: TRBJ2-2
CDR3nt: TGTGCCAGCGGTCCGGTCGCGAACACCGGGGAGCCGTTTTTT
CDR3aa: CASGPVANTGEPFF

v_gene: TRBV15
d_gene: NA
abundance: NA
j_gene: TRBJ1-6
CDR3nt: TGTGCCACCAGCAGTGAATCCGAGGGCTTGCATTCACCCCTCCACTTT
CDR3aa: CATSSESEGLHSPLHF

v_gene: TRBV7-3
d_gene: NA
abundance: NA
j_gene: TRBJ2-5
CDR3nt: TGTGCCAGCAGCTTAAAAGGGAGGAAAGAGACCCAGTACTTC
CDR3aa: CASSLKGRKETQYF

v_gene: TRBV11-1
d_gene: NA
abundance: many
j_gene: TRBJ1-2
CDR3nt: TGTGCCAGCAGCTTAGTCCCGCCCCGAAAGAGACCGGGACTCTACGGTTATGGCTACACCTTC
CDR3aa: CASSLVPPRKRPGLYGYGYTF

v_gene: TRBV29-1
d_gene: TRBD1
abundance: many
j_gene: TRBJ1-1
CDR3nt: TGCAGCGTTGCGAGGGAGACAGGGGGCACTGAAGCTTTCTTT
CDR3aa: CSVARETGGTEAFF

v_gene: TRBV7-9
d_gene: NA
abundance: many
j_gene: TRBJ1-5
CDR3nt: TGTGCCAGCAGCTTAGGAGGGAATAGCAATCAGCCCCAGCATTTT
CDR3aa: CASSLGGNSNQPQHF

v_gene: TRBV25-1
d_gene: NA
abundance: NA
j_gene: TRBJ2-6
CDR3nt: TGTGCCAGCTCACAATACCTAACGGACTCTGGGGCCAACGTCCTGACTTTC
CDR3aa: CASSQYLTDSGANVLTF

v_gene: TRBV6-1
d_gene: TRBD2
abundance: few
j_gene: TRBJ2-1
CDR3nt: TGTGCCAGCAGTCCGAGAGCTAGCGGGGGGGCGTTTGAGCAGTTCTTC
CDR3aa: CASSPRASGGAFEQFF

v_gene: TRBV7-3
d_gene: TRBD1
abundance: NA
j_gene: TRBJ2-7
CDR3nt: TGTGCCAGCAGCCAGGGCCCGGACAGGGGGGACGAGCAGTACTTC
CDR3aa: CASSQGPDRGDEQYF

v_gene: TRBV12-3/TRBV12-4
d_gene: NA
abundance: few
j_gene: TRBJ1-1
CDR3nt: TGTGCCAGCAGTTTACTTGGGGGGGCATCGACTGAAGCTTTCTTT
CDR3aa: CASSLLGGASTEAFF

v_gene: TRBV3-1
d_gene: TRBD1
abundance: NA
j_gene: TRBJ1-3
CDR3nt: TGTGCCAGCAGCCTCACCGGGACAGGGGGCACTGGAAACACCATATATTTT
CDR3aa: CASSLTGTGGTGNTIYF

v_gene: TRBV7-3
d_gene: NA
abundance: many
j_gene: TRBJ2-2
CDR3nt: TGTGCCAGCAGCCCGTACAACGCCGGGGAGCTGTTTTTT
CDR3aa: CASSPYNAGELFF

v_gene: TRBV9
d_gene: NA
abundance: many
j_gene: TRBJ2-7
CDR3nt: TGTGCCAGCAGCGAATCAACTAGTGACGAGCAGTACTTC
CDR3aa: CASSESTSDEQYF

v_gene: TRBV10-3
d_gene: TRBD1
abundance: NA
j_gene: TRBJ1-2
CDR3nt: TGTGCCATCAGTGGTACCGGGACAGAGATAGCTAACTATGGCTACACCTTC
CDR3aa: CAISGTGTEIANYGYTF

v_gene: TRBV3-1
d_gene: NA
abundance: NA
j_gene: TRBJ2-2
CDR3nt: TGTGCCAGCAGCCCGTGGCCCCAACGGAACACCGGGGAGCTGTTTTTT
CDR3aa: CASSPWPQRNTGELFF

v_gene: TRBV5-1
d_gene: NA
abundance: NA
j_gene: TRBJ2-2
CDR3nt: TGCGCCAGCAGCTTGAACCGAGCGAACACCGGGGAGCTGTTTTTT
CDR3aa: CASSLNRANTGELFF

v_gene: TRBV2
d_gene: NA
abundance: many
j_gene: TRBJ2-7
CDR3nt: TGTGCCAGCAGTCCATTAGGCTCCTACGAGCAGTACTTC
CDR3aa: CASSPLGSYEQYF